The 20 T cell receptor beta chains listed next were all sequenced from one sample in a study of cytomegalovirus exposure and HLA in healthy donors. 60 Vbeta and 13 Jbeta primers were used in PCR. Clones were read by immunoSEQ multiplex PCR, and TCRdb kept only the in-frame ones, dropping some. The table includes fewer than 200,000 clones, approximately 77% detected once. The sequenced material came from PBMCs. These receptors all stem from a male donor in good health and CMV-seronegative.

As concerns this clone: A junction end diverges from the germline sequence, so it may reflect a read error. The chain is built from TRBV7-9 and TRBJ1-2; a possible D gene is TRBD1 (5 bases). Per germline, CDR1 SEHNR and CDR2 FQNEAQ (reference sequence). CDR3 length equals 14 residues. The CDR3 spells CSSSFRESNYGYTF. CDR3 DNA sequence: TGTTCCAGCAGCTTCAGGGAATCTAACTATGGCTACACCTTC.

This clone has more than one count but fewer than ten. The chain employs TRBV27 and TRBJ2-5; 15 bases fit TRBD2. Germline values: CDR1 MNHEY, CDR2 SMNVEV (reference sequence). This CDR3 spans 16 amino acids. V dropped 6 bases and J dropped 5; count of bases not matched to a gene: 7. CDR3 in DNA: TGTGCCAGCAGCAGGACTAGCGGGAGGGGAGGGGAGACCCAGTACTTC. Translating it yields CASSRTSGRGGETQYF.

The V and J genes are TRBV6-1 and TRBJ2-2, with 7 bases identical to TRBD1. The CDR3 runs to 16 residues. Germline trimming cut 4 bases from V and 1 base from J; bases unmatched to any gene: 6. Germline lookup yields CDR1 MNHNS and CDR2 SASEGT. The CDR3 loop is CASSAGTVLNTGELFF. DNA of the CDR3: TGTGCCAGCAGTGCCGGGACAGTTTTGAACACCGGGGAGCTGTTTTTT.

J is TRBJ2-5 and V is TRBV7-7, with TRBD2 identical over 9 bases. Germline V gene lookup returns CDR1 SSHAT and CDR2 FNYEAQ (reference sequence). Germline trimming cut 5 bases from V and 4 bases from J; bases unmatched to any gene: 11. CDR3 size: 16 residues. This CDR3 reads CASSLMGGGAAETQYF. The DNA for the CDR3 is TGTGCCAGCAGCCTCATGGGCGGGGGGGCCGCAGAGACCCAGTACTTC.

The rearrangement joins TRBV13 to TRBJ2-7, with D possibly TRBD2 on 7 matching bases. The CDR3 has 17 residues. The germline V gene has CDR1 PRHDT and CDR2 FYEKMQ (reference sequence). The V end lost 5 bases, the J end lost 3 bases, and 23 bases lay between the germline ends. This CDR3 reads CASSHSLVGGGYYEQYF. CDR3 in DNA: TGTGCCAGCAGCCATAGTTTAGTGGGAGGGGGATACTACGAGCAGTACTTC.

This sequence joins TRBV5-1 and TRBJ2-7; a possible D gene is TRBD1 (6 bases). The CDR3 is 14 residues long. The germline gives CDR1 SGHRS, CDR2 YFSETQ. The V gene lost 4 bases and the J gene lost 5 bases, with 16 bases spanning the gap. The CDR3 sequence is CASSQNRAGDEQYF. The DNA of the CDR3 is TGCGCCAGCAGCCAAAACAGGGCAGGCGACGAGCAGTACTTC.

This clone occurred a few times. The chain combines TRBV6-4 with TRBJ2-1; 7 bases agree with TRBD2. The CDR3 is made up of 15 amino acids. CDR1 is MRHNA, CDR2 SNTAGT, per germline. Germline trimming cut 3 bases from V and 5 bases from J; bases unmatched to any gene: 7. The CDR3, as DNA: TGTGCCAGCAGTGAGTTGGCGGGAGTCAACAATGAGCAGTTCTTC. Translating it yields CASSELAGVNNEQFF.

The J gene is TRBJ2-1, the V gene TRBV6-6; 8 bases align to TRBD1. The V gene end was trimmed by 7 bases and the J gene end by 1 base; junction bases not matched to a gene: 9. The CDR3 length is 16 residues. Germline values: CDR1 MNHNY, CDR2 SVGAGI (reference sequence). The CDR3 DNA sequence: TGTGCCAGCACCAATCAGGGGGCTCCATCCTACAATGAGCAGTTCTTC. Translated, it gives CASTNQGAPSYNEQFF.

This chain connects TRBV6-5 to TRBJ1-5; D call uncertain. This CDR3 comprises 14 residues. The germline CDR1 and CDR2 sequences are MNHEY and SVGAGI. V lost 5 bases and J 2 bases, leaving 10 bases between the germline ends. The CDR3 region has the DNA TGTGCCAGCAGTGACACCAAGGGCAATCAGCCCCAGCATTTT. Protein sequence: CASSDTKGNQPQHF.

The CDR3 nucleotides are TGTGCCAGTGGTGAGGGAATGGCGAACAACAATGAGCAGTTCTTC. Translation gives CASGEGMANNNEQFF. V usage is TRBV27 and J usage is TRBJ2-1; D is possibly TRBD2 (5 bases). Germline values: CDR1 MNHEY, CDR2 SMNVEV (reference sequence). V was shortened by 9 bases and J by 5 bases, with 20 bases between the two germline ends. This CDR3 has 15 amino acids.

In this sample, this clone turned up once. The chain uses TRBV6-1 and TRBJ2-3; perhaps TRBD1 as D (6 bases). The CDR3 runs 16 residues. Germline CDR1 is MNHNS and CDR2 is SASEGT. Trimming shortened V by 1 base and J by 2 bases, and 13 bases separated the two germline ends. The CDR3 DNA is TGTGCCAGCAGTGAAGGAGGCAGGGGTTTCACAGATACGCAGTATTTT. Protein product: CASSEGGRGFTDTQYF.

The gene calls are TRBV27 and TRBJ1-2, with 7 nucleotides matching TRBD1. V lost 8 bases to trimming and J lost 8 bases; unmatched junction nucleotides: 11. In germline, CDR1 is MNHEY, CDR2 SMNVEV (reference sequence). The CDR3 loop spans 13 amino acids. CDR3 loop: CASRPLPQGGYTF. The CDR3 region has the DNA TGTGCCAGCCGGCCCCTCCCACAGGGGGGCTACACCTTC.

The CDR3 protein is CSVKVQGNSPLHF. CDR3 coding DNA: TGCAGCGTTAAGGTACAGGGTAATTCACCCCTCCACTTT. This chain links TRBV29-1 with TRBJ1-6; D is perhaps TRBD1 (6 bases). Germline lookup yields CDR1 SQVTM and CDR2 ANQGSEA. CDR3 length: 13 amino acids. V lost 5 bases to trimming and J lost 6 bases, with 11 bases between them. Full variable domain (rest looked up from reference TRBV29-1 and TRBJ1-6): SAVISQKPSRDICQRGTSLTIQCQVDSQVTMMFWYRQQPGQSLTLIATANQGSEATYESGFVIDKFPISRPNLTFSTLTVSNMSPEDSSIYLCSVKVQGNSPLHFGNGTRLTVT.

This clone was found once. The chain combines TRBV15 with TRBJ2-5; D remains ambiguous. Trimming left V 4 bases short and J 0 bases short, with 9 bases between. Germline V gene lookup returns CDR1 LNHNV and CDR2 YYDKDF (reference sequence). This CDR3 contains 14 residues. The CDR3 region is CATSMGINQETQYF. In DNA form, the CDR3 reads TGTGCCACCAGCATGGGCATTAACCAAGAGACCCAGTACTTC.

V gene TRBV9 combines with J gene TRBJ2-4; TRBD2 matches 14 bases. Trimming removed 0 bases from V and 1 base from J; junction bases left unmatched: 0. Germline V gives CDR1 SGDLS, CDR2 YYNGEE. This CDR3 has 17 residues. The CDR3 nucleotides read TGTGCCAGCAGCGTAGGGACTAGCGGGGGGGCCAAAAACATTCAGTACTTC. As protein: CASSVGTSGGAKNIQYF.

The chain has TRBV6-6 and TRBJ2-7, with D perhaps TRBD1 (6 bases). Trimming removed 6 bases from V and 2 bases from J, with 11 bases in between. CDR3 size: 13 residues. Looked up from germline, CDR1 is MNHNY and CDR2 is SVGAGI (reference sequence). The CDR3 here is CASRKEGAYEQYF. CDR3 sequence (DNA): TGTGCCAGCAGGAAAGAGGGGGCCTACGAGCAGTACTTC.

As concerns this clone: Germline and junction disagree at one end, which may indicate a read error. The V and J genes are TRBV7-9 and TRBJ2-1; 7 nucleotides agree with TRBD1. Per the germline V gene, CDR1 is SEHNR and CDR2 is FQNEAQ (reference sequence). The CDR3 has 16 residues. This CDR3 reads CSSSLAWTGRGDEQFF. The CDR3 coding sequence is TGTTCCAGCAGCTTAGCTTGGACAGGCCGAGGGGATGAGCAGTTCTTC.

The CDR3 nucleotides are TGCGCCAGCAGCTTGGCCGGGACAGATACGCAGTATTTT. Translation: CASSLAGTDTQYF. The chain recombines TRBV5-1 with TRBJ2-3; D is uncertain. The CDR3 is made up of 13 amino acids. Trimming removed 0 bases at V and 3 bases at J, with 5 bases between. The germline gives CDR1 SGHRS, CDR2 YFSETQ.

This clone has only one observation. The V and J genes are TRBV5-1 and TRBJ2-5; D possibly corresponds to TRBD1 (7 bases). This CDR3 has 15 amino acids. Germline CDR1 is SGHRS and CDR2 is YFSETQ. The V gene lost 4 bases and the J gene lost 2 bases, with 15 bases spanning the gap. The CDR3 DNA is TGCGCCAGCAGCATCTATTCAGGGGGGCAAGAGACCCAGTACTTC. This encodes CASSIYSGGQETQYF.

This chain connects TRBV6-5 to TRBJ1-6; 7 bases are a match to TRBD1. After removal of 7 bases from V and 7 bases from J, the junction contained 7 bases not matched to a gene. The CDR3 length is 14 residues. Germline V gene sequence: CDR1 MNHEY, CDR2 SVGAGI. This CDR3 reads CASNEGAGNSPLHF. The CDR3 DNA reads TGTGCCAGCAACGAGGGGGCAGGAAATTCACCCCTCCACTTT.